This T cell receptor (beta chain) was recovered during a study of blood T cell repertoires in COVID-19. The study counted Cohort 3 donors as recovered given two negative PCRs, clearance, or symptom resolution. This clone was counted a few times. In the source study's methods: Amplified reference gene primers provided the basis for estimating nucleated cell counts. The assay was immunoSEQ multiplex PCR, and TCRdb's table has in-frame clones only and misses some. V, J and clone size derive from that table, while D and trimming were established from the DNA sequence. The sample lists about 280,000 clones, 70% to 90% occurring once. The TCR was taken from a woman aged 40 to 50 who had recovered from COVID-19. The source material was PBMCs or T cells enriched from blood (not recorded which).

CDR3 sequence (DNA): TGTGCCAGCAGCCCAGACCCGGGACAGGGCGATTGGCAGTACTTC. The encoded protein is CASSPDPGQGDWQYF. The V gene is TRBV28, the J gene TRBJ2-7; 9 nucleotides align to TRBD1. CDR1 is MDHEN and CDR2 is SYDVKM in the germline V gene. This CDR3 spans 15 amino acids. V was pared by 6 bases and J by 9 bases, with 15 bases of the junction left unmatched.